The table lists the clone carrying this TCR beta chain with a few counts. Antigen unknown. The entry originates in a study of response to subunit inactivated influenza vaccine. Germline values: CDR1 SEHNR, CDR2 FQNEAQ (reference sequence). The V and J ends lost 7 bases and 7 bases respectively, with 17 bases between them. The CDR3 sequence is 14 residues long. Whole-study findings and limits: The authors suggested that few new T cells are recruited per seasonal influenza vaccination.

TCRdb independently ran MiXCR on the RT-PCR reads; one entry per CDR3 protein. The data show about 650,000 distinct CDR3 sequences, 11% to 15% seen once. V gene TRBV7-9 combines with J gene TRBJ2-1, with D possibly called TRBD1 or TRBD2 (6 bases each). The source is a man over 45 who received an inactivated influenza vaccine. Here the sequenced sample was PBMCs from blood, taken approximately 15 days before vaccination. The CDR3 DNA follows: TGTGCCAGCAATGCCCTAGGGGGGTGGAATGAGCAGTTCTTC. It is translated as CASNALGGWNEQFF.